This T cell receptor (beta chain) was documented in a study of blood T cells in healthy people across ages. Study-level findings and limits: Naive T cell percentage and TCR beta diversity correlated strongly.

A remark on this clonotype: What it binds is unknown.

The use of a sample-barcoded 5' primer and a J-beta primer mix characterized a second PCR of about 7 to 12 cycles. A single record per CDR3 protein comes from TCRdb applying MiXCR to the 5' RACE reads. The sample carries about 1.8 million distinct CDR3 sequences, roughly 52% recorded once. The sequenced sample consisted of blood. This sequence originates from a middle-aged woman in good health.

The DNA for the CDR3 is TGCGCCAGCAGCCCCCCCCTAGCGGGGGGCTCCTACAATGAGCAGTTCTTC. Translation gives CASSPPLAGGSYNEQFF. The rearrangement links TRBV4-1 to TRBJ2-1, with 11 bases identical to TRBD2. There are 17 residues in the CDR3. The trim removed 4 bases at V and 0 bases at J, leaving 5 bases unmatched. Germline assignment: CDR1 MGHRA and CDR2 YSYEKL.